This record concerns one T cell receptor beta chain sequence. The antigen it recognizes is unknown. Base quality data are lacking; no much larger clone is found one base away. This record comes from a study of cytomegalovirus exposure and HLA in healthy donors (TCRdb year 2017). At the level of the whole study: In an earlier analysis of around 540 of the donors, 276 Gb of sequence data and approximately 100 million unique TCR beta sequences from approximately 180 million T cells were reported. High-throughput TCR immunosequencing, statistical association of individual TCRs with disease status, and machine learning were combined to predict cytomegalovirus infection status. Typing coverage differed by locus: A, B, C, DRB1 and DQB1 were typed in about 629-640 donors, DQA1 in about 560, DPA1 in around 610, and DPB1 in 400 to 490. Of the approximately 400 genotyped donors, roughly 76% were placed in the genetic ancestry cluster associated with self-reported Caucasian donors. The study used immunosequencing to profile the T cell repertoires of approximately 640 subjects and linked those repertoires to cytomegalovirus serostatus. On average, about 240,000 unique TCR beta nucleotide sequences were sequenced per donor among more than 350 genotyped donors of the cohort, with about 19% of those sequences being non-productive. To decide whether each TCR beta V gene segment behaved as functional or pseudogenic, an earlier analysis of fewer than 750 of the donors relied on high-throughput TCR beta sequencing. Genome-wide SNP genotypes for about 65% of the roughly 700 donors were used in a later genetic analysis, which treated that subset as a discovery cohort. Rather than drawing on any new phenotypic data, the later analysis identified candidate immune exposures from TCR beta sequences and the way those sequences occurred across donors. Every repertoire in the discovery cohort had been generated on one and the same sequencing platform. The study aimed to test whether cataloging public T cell receptors could reveal signatures of past pathogen exposure. Class I and class II HLA loci were covered by the typing at four-digit resolution. Roughly 5 DR-DQ haplotypes were handled as single units for association and clustering because linkage in the cohort was strong. About 280 gigabases of sequencing data and approximately 92 million unique TCR sequences made up an early release that covered approximately 620 HLA-typed donors. Donor age, sex, ethnicity and CMV serostatus were collected together with the repertoire data. A later analysis re-analyzed previously published TCR beta repertoires from several hundred donors and added high-resolution HLA genotyping to study TCR occurrence patterns. In addition to the first cohort of 650 to 750 subjects, a separate validation cohort of approximately 130 different subjects was used. What the research found in general, with its limitations: In a later analysis, TCR association rates were found to vary across HLA loci, with the most associated TCRs seen for DRB1 alleles and the fewest for HLA-C alleles. It was suggested by the authors that the approach could potentially be generalized to other disease states and immunological phenotypes. Because HLA typing was missing for some donors at each locus, association tests included only the typed subset. Presence/absence analyses assumed roughly uniform sequencing depth across donors, an assumption that may not hold. The cohort was sequenced for TCR beta chains only, and without alpha or paired-chain data the features that could be detected were limited. A later genetic analysis reported fewer N-insertions in productive TCRs among donors in an Asian-associated ancestry cluster than the roughly 690-donor mean. Correlated functional status among segregating V segments might be attributable to linkage disequilibrium, but an unknown experimental factor could not be ruled out. Broadly in line with IMGT annotations, most TCR beta V segments showed up in productive rearrangements about 90% or about 30% of the time in an earlier analysis of 587 of the donors. Cytomegalovirus status was reported to be diagnosed by the classifier with high specificity and sensitivity in both the original and validation cohorts. Across donors, most TCR sequences were observed very rarely, whereas some public TCRs were present in many individuals. A few of the identified cytomegalovirus-associated TCR beta chains were confirmed in vitro to be specific for cytomegalovirus antigens. A later analysis reported that several top co-occurrence clusters appeared linked to parvovirus B19, influenza, CMV and Epstein-Barr virus. Because counts were too low, roughly 17 rarely observed V segments, including chromosome 9 orphons, were left out of the earlier analysis of 500 to 750 of the donors. Because the 87-base-pair reads could not distinguish some IMGT-functional V segments, including TRBV6-2 and TRBV6-3, those segments were excluded. A cluster of highly shared sequence variants was judged likely to be a technical artifact of the sequencing pipeline. In the study, approximately 160 TCR beta chains were listed as associated with cytomegalovirus. The only immune exposure information available for the cohort was CMV serostatus. In a later analysis, HLA-associated TCR beta chains showed more clonal expansion and lower generation probabilities than non-associated chains that were equally common. A later genetic analysis associated a missense DCLRE1C variant with V-gene and J-gene trimming of TCR beta chains, and an independent cohort replicated the association. At a false discovery rate of 0.05, a later analysis linked under 20,000 TCR beta sequences to specific HLA alleles. A further reported finding was that TCR beta sequences accurately predicted the HLA-A and HLA-B alleles for most subjects in the first cohort. When HLA alleles, especially DR and DQ, strongly co-occurred, TCR associations were difficult to assign to individual alleles. In a later analysis, most CMV-associated TCR beta chains were found to appear HLA-restricted, with HLA associations seemingly driven largely by CMV exposure.

The cohort comprised around 690 healthy bone marrow donors. At the time of sampling, every cohort member was nominally healthy, though immune exposures that went unrecorded were likely present. The donor was CMV seronegative and was included in the group of about 350 seronegative cohort members. A peripheral blood sample was provided by each donor, and peripheral blood mononuclear cells were used for TCR beta sequencing. Genomic DNA extraction from the blood cell samples was performed with the Qiagen DNeasy Blood Extraction Kit. Measured from the cysteine to the phenylalanine, the CDR3 is 15 residues long. Left in the record is the CDR3 DNA by itself, 45 bases read in frame from the first base. CDR1 MNHEY and CDR2 SMNVEV were looked up in the germline V gene (reference sequence). After removal of 3 bases from V and 6 bases from J, the junction retains 7 bases not matched to a gene. Libraries were prepared through the immunoSEQ multiplex PCR assay. For the multiplex PCR, a mixture combining 60 forward primers for TCR Vbeta segments and 13 reverse primers for TCR Jbeta segments was used. The CDR3 region of rearranged TCR beta genes was amplified from genomic DNA by a multiplex PCR assay. On the Illumina HiSeq System, the amplified TCR beta libraries were sequenced as 87-base-pair reads. The authors' pipeline ran thus. A later analysis tallied around 82 million unique TCR beta chains across the 700 or so repertoires, and approximately 11 million of those chains were shared by two or more donors. To remove PCR and sequencing errors, raw reads were error-corrected and collapsed into unique sequences using a nearest-neighbor algorithm that merged closely related sequences. Alignment of CDR3 sequences to IMGT reference sequences was used to assign V, D and J gene segments. For a sequence to be retained, a match of at least six nucleotides was required to both a V gene segment and a J gene segment. Rearrangements were classified as productive when the CDR3 lacked stop codons and remained in frame with V and J, and all other rearrangements were classified as non-productive. Following IMGT convention, CDR3 was defined as the stretch from the second conserved V-encoded cysteine up to the conserved J-encoded phenylalanine. The earlier analysis of some 540 of the donors excluded any sequence lacking an unambiguous match to a single V gene segment. In an earlier analysis of a few hundred of the donors, V segments were called functional above 56.7% productive rearrangements and were called segregating when the between-donor standard deviation exceeded 5%. To diagnose cytomegalovirus status from the catalog of TCR beta chain sequences, a statistical classification framework was built. V and J gene assignment, in a later analysis, came from comparing TCR nucleotide sequences with IMGT/GENE-DB human TR gene sequences. The TCRdist pipeline was used in a later analysis to assign CDR3 sequences and most-parsimonious VDJ recombination scenarios. In a later analysis, each TCR beta chain was defined by its CDR3 amino acid sequence together with its V-gene family, and reads lacking a unique V-gene family were excluded. In a later analysis, a few hundred highly shared, low-generation-probability nucleotide sequences were removed to address suspected cross-contamination and a sequencing artifact. For each public chain, a later analysis derived a clonal expansion index from normalized ranks of inferred template counts within each repertoire. In a later analysis, generation probabilities were computed using a VDJ recombination model fitted to out-of-frame rearrangements, and the results were checked against IGoR. In a later analysis, hypergeometric tests were used to score TCR-TCR, TCR-HLA and TCR-CMV co-occurrence, with a repertoire-size bias correction applied to TCR pairs. A later analysis estimated false discovery rates by permuting HLA or CMV assignments 20 times. In a later analysis, co-occurring TCRs were grouped using DBSCAN, and TCRdist sequence similarity was added for clustering within HLA-allele-positive subsets. Co-occurrence clustering excluded repertoires with fewer than 30,000 or more than 120,000 public chains, plus five with anomalous nucleotide sharing. TCRdb limited this immuneACCESS table to in-frame rearrangements with V and J called. A share of clones is missing; checked studies link under half to unresolved V genes, and the rest is unexplained. D and trimming were read from the DNA, whereas the V and J calls and clone size are those reported in that table. The sample table holds some 150,000 clones, of which 77% were seen once. The ten largest clonotypes hold about 1.5% of the sample.

This sequence uses TRBV27 and TRBJ2-7, with TRBD2 identical over 11 junction bases. The sequenced sample was PBMCs. The TCR comes from a woman in her twenties or thirties in good health and CMV-seronegative. The DNA reads as follows: TGTGCCAGCAGTTTCCTAGCGGGAGGAGAAGGCGAGCAGTACTTC. It is translated as CASSFLAGGEGEQYF.